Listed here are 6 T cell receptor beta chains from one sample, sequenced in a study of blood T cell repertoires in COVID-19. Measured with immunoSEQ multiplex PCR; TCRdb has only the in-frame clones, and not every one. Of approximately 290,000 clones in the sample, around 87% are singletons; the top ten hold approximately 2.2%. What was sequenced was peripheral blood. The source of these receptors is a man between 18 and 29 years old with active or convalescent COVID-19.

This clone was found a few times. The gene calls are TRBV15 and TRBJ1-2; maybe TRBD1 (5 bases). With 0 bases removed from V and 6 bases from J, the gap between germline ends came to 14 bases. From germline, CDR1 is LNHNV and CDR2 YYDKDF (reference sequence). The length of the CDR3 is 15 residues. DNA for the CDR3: TGTGCCACCAGCAGAGAGTATGAGACAGTCGATGGCTACACCTTC. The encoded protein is CATSREYETVDGYTF.

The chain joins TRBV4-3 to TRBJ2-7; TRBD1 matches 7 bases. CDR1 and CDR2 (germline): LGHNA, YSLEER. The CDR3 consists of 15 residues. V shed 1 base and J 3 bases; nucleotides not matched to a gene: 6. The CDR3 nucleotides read TGCGCCAGCAGCCAAGTACAGGGGACCCACTACGAGCAGTACTTC. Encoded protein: CASSQVQGTHYEQYF.

This CDR3 is CASSLSHGSYNEQFF. The CDR3 nucleotides are TGCGCCAGCAGCTTGTCCCACGGGTCCTACAATGAGCAGTTCTTC. The chain recombines TRBV5-1 with TRBJ2-1; D gene unclear. The V gene's germline CDR1 is SGHRS and CDR2 YFSETQ. The CDR3 is 15 amino acids. V dropped 1 base and J dropped 1 base, with 9 bases sitting between them.

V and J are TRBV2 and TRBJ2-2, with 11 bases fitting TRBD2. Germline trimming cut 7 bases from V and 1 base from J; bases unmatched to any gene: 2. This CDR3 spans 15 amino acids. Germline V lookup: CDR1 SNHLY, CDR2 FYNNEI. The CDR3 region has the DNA TGTGCCAGCAACCTAGCGGGGGGGAACACCGGGGAGCTGTTTTTT. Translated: CASNLAGGNTGELFF.

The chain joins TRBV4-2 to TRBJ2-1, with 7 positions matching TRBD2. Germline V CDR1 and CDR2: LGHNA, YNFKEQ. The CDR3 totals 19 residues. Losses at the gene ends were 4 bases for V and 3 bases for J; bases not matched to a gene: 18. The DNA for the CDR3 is TGTGCCAGCAGCCGAAAAGCGATGGCGGGAGAAGACATCTACAATGAGCAGTTCTTC. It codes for CASSRKAMAGEDIYNEQFF.

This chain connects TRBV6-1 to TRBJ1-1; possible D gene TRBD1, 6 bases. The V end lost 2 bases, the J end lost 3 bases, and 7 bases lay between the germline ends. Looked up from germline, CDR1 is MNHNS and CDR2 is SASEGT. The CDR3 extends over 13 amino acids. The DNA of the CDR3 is TGTGCCAGCAGTGAAACAGGGTACACTGAAGCTTTCTTT. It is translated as CASSETGYTEAFF.